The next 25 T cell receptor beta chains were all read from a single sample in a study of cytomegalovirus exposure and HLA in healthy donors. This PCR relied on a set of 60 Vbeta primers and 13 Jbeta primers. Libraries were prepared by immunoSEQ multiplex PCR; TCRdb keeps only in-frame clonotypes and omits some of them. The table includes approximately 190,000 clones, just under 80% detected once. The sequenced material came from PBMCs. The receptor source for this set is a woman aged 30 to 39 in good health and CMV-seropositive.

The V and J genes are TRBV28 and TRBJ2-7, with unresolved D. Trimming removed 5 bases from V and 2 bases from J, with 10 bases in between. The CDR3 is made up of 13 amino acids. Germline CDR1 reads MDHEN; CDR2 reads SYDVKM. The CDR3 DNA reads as TGTGCCAGCAGTAATAACCAGGCCTACGAGCAGTACTTC. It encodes CASSNNQAYEQYF.

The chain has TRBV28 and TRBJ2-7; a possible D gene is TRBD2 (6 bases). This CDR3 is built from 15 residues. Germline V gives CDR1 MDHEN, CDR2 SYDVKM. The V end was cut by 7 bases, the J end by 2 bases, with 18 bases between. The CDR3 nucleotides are TGTGCCAGCACCACCGGGCGGGACGAGACCTACGAGCAGTACTTC. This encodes CASTTGRDETYEQYF.

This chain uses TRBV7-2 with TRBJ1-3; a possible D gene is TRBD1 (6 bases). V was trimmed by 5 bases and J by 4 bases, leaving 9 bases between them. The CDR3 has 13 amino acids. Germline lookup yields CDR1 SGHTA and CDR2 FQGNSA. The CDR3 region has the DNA TGTGCCAGCAGCGACGACAGGGGAAACACCATATATTTT. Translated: CASSDDRGNTIYF.

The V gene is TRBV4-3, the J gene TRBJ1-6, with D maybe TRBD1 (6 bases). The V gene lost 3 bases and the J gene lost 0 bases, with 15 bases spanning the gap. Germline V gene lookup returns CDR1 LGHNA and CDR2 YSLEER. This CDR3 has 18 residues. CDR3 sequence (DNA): TGCGCCAGCAGCCACCTAAGACAGGAGAGCTCCTATAATTCACCCCTCCACTTT. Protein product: CASSHLRQESSYNSPLHF.

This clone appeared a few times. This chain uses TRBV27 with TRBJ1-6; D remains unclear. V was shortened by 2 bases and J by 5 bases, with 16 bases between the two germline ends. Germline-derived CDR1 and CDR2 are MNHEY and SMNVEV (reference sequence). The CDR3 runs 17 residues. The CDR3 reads CASSLRSWSTNNSPLHF. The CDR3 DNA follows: TGTGCCAGCAGTTTAAGGTCGTGGAGCACAAATAATTCACCCCTCCACTTT.

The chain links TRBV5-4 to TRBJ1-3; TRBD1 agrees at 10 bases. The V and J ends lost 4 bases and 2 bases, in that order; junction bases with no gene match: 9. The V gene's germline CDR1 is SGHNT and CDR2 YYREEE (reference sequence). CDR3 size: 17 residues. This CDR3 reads CASSLTIGQGAGNTIYF. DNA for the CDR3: TGTGCCAGCAGCCTGACGATAGGACAGGGGGCTGGAAACACCATATATTTT.

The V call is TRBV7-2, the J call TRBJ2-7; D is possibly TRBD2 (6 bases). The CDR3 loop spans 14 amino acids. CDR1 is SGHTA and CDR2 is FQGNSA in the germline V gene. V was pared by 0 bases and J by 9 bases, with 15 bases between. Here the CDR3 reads CASSLAGRGLGQYF. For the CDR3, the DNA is TGTGCCAGCAGCTTAGCCGGGCGGGGCCTAGGGCAGTACTTC.

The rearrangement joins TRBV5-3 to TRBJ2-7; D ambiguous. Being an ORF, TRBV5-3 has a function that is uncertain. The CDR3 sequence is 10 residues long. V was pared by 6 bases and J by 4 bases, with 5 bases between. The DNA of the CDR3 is TGTGCCAGAATTAGATACGAGCAGTACTTC. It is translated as CARIRYEQYF.

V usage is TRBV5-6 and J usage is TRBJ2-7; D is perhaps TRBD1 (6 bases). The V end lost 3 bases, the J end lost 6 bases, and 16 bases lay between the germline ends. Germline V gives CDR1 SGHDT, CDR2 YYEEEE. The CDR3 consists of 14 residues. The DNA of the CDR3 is TGTGCCAGCAGCTCGTGGAACAGGGTGTTCGAGCAGTACTTC. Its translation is CASSSWNRVFEQYF.

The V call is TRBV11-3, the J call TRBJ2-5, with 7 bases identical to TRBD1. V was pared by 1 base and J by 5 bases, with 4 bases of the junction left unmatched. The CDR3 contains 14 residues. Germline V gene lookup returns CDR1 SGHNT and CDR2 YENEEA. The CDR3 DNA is TGTGCCAGCAGCTTAGCAGGGGGTGGCGAGACCCAGTACTTC. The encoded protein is CASSLAGGGETQYF. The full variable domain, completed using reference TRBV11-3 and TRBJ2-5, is EAGVVQSPRYKIIEKKQPVAFWCNPISGHNTLYWYLQNLGQGPELLIRYENEEAVDDSQLPKDRFSAERLKGVDSTLKIQPAELGDSAVYLCASSLAGGGETQYFGPGTRLLVL.

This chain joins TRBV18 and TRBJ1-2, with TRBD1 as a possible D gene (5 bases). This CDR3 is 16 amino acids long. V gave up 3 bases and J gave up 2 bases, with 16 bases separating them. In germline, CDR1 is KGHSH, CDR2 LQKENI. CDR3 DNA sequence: TGTGCCAGCTCACCGGTGAGTGGGGCAATGAACTATGGCTACACCTTC. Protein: CASSPVSGAMNYGYTF.

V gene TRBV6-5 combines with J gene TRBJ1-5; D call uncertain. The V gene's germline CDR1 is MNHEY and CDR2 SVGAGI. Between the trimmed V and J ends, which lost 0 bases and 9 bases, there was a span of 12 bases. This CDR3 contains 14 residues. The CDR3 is CASSYSSGWPPQHF. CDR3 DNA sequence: TGTGCCAGCAGTTACTCATCCGGGTGGCCGCCCCAGCATTTT.

For the CDR3, the DNA is TGCGCCAGCAGTTCGGGCCTTCTAGCGGGGGGGCCGGGGGAGCAGTTCTTC. It specifies CASSSGLLAGGPGEQFF. V usage is TRBV10-1 and J usage is TRBJ2-1, with 12 bases identical to TRBD2. J lost 10 bases, V lost 5 bases, and 15 bases had no gene match. CDR1 and CDR2 from the germline V gene are WNHNN and SYGVQD (reference sequence). The CDR3 consists of 17 residues.

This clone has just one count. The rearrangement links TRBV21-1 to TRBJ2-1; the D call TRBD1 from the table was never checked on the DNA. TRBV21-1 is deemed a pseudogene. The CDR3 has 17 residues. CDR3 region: CASSPLSRGQRGNEQFF. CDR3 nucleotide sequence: TGTGCCAGCAGCCCATTGAGCAGGGGGCAACGTGGAAATGAGCAGTTCTTC.

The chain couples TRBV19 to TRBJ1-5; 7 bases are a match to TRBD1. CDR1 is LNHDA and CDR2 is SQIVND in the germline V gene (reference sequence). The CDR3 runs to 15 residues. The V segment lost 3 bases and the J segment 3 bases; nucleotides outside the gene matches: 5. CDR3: CASSMVTGHNQPQHF. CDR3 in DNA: TGTGCCAGTAGTATGGTGACAGGGCACAATCAGCCCCAGCATTTT.

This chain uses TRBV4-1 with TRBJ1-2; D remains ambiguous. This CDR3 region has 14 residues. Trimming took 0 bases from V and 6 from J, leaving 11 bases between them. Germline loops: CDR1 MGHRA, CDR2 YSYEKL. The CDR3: CASSQEYGRDGYTF. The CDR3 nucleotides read TGCGCCAGCAGCCAAGAGTACGGGAGGGATGGCTACACCTTC.

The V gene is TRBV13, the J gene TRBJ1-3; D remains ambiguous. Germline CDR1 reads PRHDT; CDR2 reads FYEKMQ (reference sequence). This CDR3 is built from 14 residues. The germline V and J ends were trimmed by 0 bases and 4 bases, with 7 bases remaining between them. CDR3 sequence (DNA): TGTGCCAGCAGCTTAGGCCGAGTAGGAAACACCATATATTTT. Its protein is CASSLGRVGNTIYF.

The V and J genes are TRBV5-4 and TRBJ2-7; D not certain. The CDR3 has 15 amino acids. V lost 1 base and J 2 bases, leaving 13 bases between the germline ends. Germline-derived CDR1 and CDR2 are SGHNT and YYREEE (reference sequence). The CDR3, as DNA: TGTGCCAGCAGCTTGTACTCATACCATCCCTACGAGCAGTACTTC. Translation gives CASSLYSYHPYEQYF. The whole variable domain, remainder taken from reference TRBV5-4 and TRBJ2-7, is ETGVTQSPTHLIKTRGQQVTLRCSSQSGHNTVSWYQQALGQGPQFIFQYYREEENGRGNFPPRFSGLQFPNYSSELNVNALELDDSALYLCASSLYSYHPYEQYFGPGTRLTVT.

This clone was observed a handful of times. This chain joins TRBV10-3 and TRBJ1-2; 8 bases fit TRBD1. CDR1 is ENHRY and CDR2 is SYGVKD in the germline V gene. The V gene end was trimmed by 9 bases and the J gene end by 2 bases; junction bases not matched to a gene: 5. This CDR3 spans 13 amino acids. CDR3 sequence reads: CAIFRTGNYGYTF. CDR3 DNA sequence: TGTGCCATTTTTCGGACAGGGAACTATGGCTACACCTTC.

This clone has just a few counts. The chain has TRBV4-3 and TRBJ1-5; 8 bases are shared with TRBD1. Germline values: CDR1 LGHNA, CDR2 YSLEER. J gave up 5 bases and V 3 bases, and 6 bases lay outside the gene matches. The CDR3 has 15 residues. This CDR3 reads CASSQGRGLDQPQHF. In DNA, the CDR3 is TGCGCCAGCAGCCAGGGCAGGGGGCTGGATCAGCCCCAGCATTTT.

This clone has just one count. CDR3 in amino acids: CASSLFGPGAEAFF. As DNA, the CDR3 is TGTGCCAGCAGCTTATTTGGCCCAGGGGCTGAAGCTTTCTTT. This sequence joins TRBV13 and TRBJ1-1, with D tentatively TRBD1 (6 bases). Trimming pared 2 bases from V and 6 bases from J, leaving 13 bases between. The CDR3 contains 14 residues. The germline V gene has CDR1 PRHDT and CDR2 FYEKMQ (reference sequence).

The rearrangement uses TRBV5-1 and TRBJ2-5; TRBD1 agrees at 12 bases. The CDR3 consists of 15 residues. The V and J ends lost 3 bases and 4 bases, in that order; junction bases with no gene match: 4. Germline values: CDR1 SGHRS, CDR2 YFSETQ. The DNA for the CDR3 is TGCGCCAGCAGCTCCGGGACAGGGGGCCGAGAGACCCAGTACTTC. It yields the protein CASSSGTGGRETQYF.

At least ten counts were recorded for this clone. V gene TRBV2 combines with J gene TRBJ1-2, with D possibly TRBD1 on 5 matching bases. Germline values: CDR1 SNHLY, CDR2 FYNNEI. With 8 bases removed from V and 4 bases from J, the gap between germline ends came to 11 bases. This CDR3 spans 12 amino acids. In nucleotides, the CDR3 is TGTGCCAGCGGCGGGGGGTTCTATGGCTACACCTTC. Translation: CASGGGFYGYTF.

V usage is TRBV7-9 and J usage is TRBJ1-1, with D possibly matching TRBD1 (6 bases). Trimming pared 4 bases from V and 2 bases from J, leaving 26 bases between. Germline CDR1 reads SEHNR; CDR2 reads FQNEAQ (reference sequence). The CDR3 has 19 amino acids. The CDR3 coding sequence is TGTGCCAGCAGCTCCCTTAGTAGGGGGTTGAGGGTTCTAAACACTGAAGCTTTCTTT. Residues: CASSSLSRGLRVLNTEAFF. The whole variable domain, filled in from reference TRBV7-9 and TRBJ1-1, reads DTGVSQNPRHKITKRGQNVTFRCDPISEHNRLYWYRQTLGQGPEFLTYFQNEAQLEKSRLLSDRFSAERPKGSFSTLEIQRTEQGDSAMYLCASSSLSRGLRVLNTEAFFGQGTRLTVV.

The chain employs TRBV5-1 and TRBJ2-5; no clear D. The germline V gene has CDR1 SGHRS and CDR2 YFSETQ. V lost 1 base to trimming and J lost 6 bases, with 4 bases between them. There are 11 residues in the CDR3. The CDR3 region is CASSLLKTQYF. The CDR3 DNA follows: TGCGCCAGCAGCTTGTTAAAGACCCAGTACTTC.